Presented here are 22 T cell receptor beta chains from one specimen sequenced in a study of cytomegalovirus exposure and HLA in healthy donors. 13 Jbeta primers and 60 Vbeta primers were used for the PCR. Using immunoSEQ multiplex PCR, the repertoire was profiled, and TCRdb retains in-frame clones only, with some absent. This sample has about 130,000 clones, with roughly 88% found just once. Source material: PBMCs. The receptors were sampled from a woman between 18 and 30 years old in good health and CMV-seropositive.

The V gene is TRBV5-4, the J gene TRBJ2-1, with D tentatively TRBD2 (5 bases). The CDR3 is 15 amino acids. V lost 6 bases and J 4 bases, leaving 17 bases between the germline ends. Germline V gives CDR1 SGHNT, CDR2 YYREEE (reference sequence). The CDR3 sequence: CASKRSQGGYNEQFF. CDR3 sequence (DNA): TGTGCCAGCAAGCGCTCTCAAGGAGGATACAATGAGCAGTTCTTC.

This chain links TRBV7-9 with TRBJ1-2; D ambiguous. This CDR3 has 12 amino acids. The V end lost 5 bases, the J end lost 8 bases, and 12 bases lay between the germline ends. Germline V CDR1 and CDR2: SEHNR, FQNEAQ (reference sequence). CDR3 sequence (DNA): TGTGCCAGCAGCCCCCGGGAGGACGGCTACACCTTC. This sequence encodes CASSPREDGYTF.

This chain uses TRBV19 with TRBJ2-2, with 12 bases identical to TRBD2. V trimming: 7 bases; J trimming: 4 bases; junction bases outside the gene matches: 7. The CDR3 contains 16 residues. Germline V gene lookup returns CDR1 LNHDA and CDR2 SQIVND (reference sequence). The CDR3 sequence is CASIRASGGATGELFF. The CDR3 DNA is TGTGCCAGTATTCGGGCTAGCGGGGGGGCCACCGGGGAGCTGTTTTTT.

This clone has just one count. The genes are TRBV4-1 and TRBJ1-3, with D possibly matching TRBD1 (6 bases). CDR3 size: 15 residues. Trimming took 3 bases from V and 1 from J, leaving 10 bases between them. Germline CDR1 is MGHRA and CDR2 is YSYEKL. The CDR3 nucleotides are TGCGCCAGCAGCCAGCTACAGGGTTCTGGAAACACCATATATTTT. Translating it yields CASSQLQGSGNTIYF.

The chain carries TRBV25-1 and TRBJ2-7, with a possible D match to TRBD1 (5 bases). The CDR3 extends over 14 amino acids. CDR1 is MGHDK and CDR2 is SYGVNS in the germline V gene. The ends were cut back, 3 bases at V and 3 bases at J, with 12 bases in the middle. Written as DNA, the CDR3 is TGTGCCAGCAGTGACGAGGACACCTTCTACGAGCAGTACTTC. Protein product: CASSDEDTFYEQYF.

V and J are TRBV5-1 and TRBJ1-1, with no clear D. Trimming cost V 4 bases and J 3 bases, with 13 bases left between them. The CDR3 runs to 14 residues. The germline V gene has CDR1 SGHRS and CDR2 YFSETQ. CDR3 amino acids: CASSPSGGYTEAFF. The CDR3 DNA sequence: TGCGCCAGCAGCCCCTCGGGTGGGTACACTGAAGCTTTCTTT. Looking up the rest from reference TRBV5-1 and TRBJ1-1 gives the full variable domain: KAGVTQTPRYLIKTRGQQVTLSCSPISGHRSVSWYQQTPGQGLQFLFEYFSETQRNKGNFPGRFSGRQFSNSRSEMNVSTLELGDSALYLCASSPSGGYTEAFFGQGTRLTVV.

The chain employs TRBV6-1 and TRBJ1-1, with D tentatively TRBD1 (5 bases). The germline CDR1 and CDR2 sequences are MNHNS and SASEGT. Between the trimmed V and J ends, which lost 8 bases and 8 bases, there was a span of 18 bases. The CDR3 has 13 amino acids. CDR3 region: CASFPGHLSEAFF. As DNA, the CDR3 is TGTGCCAGCTTCCCTGGACATCTTTCCGAAGCTTTCTTT.

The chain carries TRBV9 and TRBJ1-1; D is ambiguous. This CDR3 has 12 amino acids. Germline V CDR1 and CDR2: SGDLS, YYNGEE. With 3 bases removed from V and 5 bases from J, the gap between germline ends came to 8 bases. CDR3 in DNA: TGTGCCAGCAGCGGATCAACAACTGAAGCTTTCTTT. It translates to CASSGSTTEAFF.

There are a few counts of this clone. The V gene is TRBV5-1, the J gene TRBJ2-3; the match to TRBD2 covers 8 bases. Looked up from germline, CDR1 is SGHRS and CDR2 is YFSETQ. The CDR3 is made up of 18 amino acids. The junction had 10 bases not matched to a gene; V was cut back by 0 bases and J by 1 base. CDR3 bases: TGCGCCAGCAGCTTGGGGGGACCGGTAGCGGGGCGCACAGATACGCAGTATTTT. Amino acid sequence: CASSLGGPVAGRTDTQYF.

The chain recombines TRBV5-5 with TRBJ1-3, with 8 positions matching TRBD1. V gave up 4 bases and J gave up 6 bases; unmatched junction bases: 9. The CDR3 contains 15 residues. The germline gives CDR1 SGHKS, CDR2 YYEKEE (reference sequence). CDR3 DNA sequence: TGTGCCAGCAGCGCAGGGGGCTTGCAAGAAAACACCATATATTTT. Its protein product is CASSAGGLQENTIYF.

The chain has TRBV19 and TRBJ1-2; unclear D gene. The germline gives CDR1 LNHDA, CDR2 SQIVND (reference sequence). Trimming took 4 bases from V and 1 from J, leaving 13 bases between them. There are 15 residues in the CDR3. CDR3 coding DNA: TGTGCCAGTAGTACCCCCGGTGAGGGTAACTATGGCTACACCTTC. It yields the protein CASSTPGEGNYGYTF.

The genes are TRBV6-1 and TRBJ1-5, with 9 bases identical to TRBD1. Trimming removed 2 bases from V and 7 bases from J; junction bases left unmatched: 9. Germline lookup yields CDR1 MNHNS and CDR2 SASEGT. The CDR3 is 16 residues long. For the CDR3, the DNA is TGTGCCAGCAGTGAATCAGCGGGACAGGGAGGGCAGCCCCAGCATTTT. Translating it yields CASSESAGQGGQPQHF.

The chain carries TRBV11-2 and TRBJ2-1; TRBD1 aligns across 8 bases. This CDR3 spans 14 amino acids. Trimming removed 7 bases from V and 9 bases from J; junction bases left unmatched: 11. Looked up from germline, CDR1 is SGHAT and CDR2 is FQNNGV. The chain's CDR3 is CASTKEGQAAEQFF. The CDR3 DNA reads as TGTGCCAGCACCAAGGAGGGACAGGCAGCTGAGCAGTTCTTC.

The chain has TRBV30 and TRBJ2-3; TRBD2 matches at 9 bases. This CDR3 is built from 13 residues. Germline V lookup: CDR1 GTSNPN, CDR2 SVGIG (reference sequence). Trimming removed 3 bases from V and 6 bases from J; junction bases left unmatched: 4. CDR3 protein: CAWSGAGGDTQYF. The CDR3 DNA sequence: TGTGCCTGGAGCGGCGCGGGGGGGGATACGCAGTATTTT.

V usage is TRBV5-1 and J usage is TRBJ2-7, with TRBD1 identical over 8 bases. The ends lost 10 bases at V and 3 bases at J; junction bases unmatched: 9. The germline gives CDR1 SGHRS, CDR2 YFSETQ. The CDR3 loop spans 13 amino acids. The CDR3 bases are TGCGCCGGAGGGACAGGAGTACGCTACGAGCAGTACTTC. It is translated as CAGGTGVRYEQYF.

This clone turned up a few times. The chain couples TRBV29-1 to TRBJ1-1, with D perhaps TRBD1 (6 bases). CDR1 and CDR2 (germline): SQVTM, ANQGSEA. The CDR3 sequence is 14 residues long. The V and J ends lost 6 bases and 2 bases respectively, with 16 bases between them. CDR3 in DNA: TGCAGCGTCGATGTCGGGACACGAAACACTGAAGCTTTCTTT. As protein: CSVDVGTRNTEAFF.

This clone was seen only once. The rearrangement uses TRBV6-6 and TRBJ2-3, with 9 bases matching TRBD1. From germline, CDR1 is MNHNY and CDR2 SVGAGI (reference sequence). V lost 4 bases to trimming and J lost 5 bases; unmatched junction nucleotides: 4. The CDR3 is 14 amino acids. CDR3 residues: CASSLEDRGDTQYF. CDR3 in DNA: TGTGCCAGCAGTTTAGAGGACAGGGGAGATACGCAGTATTTT.

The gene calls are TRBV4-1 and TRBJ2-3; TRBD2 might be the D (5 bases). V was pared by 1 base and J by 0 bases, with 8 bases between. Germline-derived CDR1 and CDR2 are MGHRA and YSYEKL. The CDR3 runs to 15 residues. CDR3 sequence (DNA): TGCGCCAGCAGCCAAGGAGGCGGGAGCACAGATACGCAGTATTTT. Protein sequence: CASSQGGGSTDTQYF.

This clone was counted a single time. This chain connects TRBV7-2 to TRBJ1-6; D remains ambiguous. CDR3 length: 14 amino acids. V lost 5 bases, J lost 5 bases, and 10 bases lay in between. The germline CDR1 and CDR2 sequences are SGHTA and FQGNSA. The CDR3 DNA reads TGTGCCAGCAGCCCAACGAGGGATAATTCACCCCTCCACTTT. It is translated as CASSPTRDNSPLHF.

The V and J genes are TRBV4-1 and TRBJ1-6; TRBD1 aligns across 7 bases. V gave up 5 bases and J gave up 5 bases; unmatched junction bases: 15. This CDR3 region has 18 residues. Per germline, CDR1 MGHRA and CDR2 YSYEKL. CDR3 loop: CASSSVWGQFVDNSPLHF. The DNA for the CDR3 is TGCGCCAGCAGCTCGGTGTGGGGACAGTTCGTAGATAATTCACCCCTCCACTTT.

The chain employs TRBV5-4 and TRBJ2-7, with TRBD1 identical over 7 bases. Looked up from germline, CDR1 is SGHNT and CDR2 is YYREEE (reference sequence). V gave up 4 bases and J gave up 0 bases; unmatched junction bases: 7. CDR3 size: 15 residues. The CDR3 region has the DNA TGTGCCAGCAGCCCAGGCTACAGGGGCTCCTACGAGCAGTACTTC. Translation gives CASSPGYRGSYEQYF.

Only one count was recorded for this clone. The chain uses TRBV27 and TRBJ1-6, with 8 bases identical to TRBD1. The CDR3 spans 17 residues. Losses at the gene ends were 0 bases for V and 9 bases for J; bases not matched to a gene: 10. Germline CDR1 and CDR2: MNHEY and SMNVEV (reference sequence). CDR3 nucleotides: TGTGCCAGCAGTTTATCGCCCCGCGGGACAGGACCTTCACCCCTCCACTTT. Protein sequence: CASSLSPRGTGPSPLHF.